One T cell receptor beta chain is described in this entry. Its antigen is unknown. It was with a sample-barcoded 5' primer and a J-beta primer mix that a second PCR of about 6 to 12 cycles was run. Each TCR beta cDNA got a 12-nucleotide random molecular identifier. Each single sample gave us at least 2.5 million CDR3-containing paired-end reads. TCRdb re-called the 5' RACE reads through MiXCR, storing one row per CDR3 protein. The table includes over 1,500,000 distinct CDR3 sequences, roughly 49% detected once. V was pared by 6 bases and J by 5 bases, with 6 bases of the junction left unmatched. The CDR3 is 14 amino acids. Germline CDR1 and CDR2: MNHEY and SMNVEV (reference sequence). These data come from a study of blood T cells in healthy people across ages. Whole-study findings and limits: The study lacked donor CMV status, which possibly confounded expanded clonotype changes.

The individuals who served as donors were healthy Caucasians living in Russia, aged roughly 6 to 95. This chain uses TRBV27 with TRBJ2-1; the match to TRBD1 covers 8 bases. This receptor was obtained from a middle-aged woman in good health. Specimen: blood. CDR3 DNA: TGTGCCAGCAGCGGACAGGGATTTAACAATGAGCAGTTCTTC. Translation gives CASSGQGFNNEQFF.